Listed below are T cell receptor beta chains from one sample, sequenced in a study of regulatory T cells in long-lasting Graves disease. MiXCR, run by TCRdb on the multiplex PCR reads, gives a single entry per CDR3 protein. This table has more than 350,000 distinct CDR3 sequences, about 16% appearing once. These same data were also listed under a study on T cells in Graves' hyperthyroidism and ophthalmopathy.

The material was peripheral blood mononuclear cells (PBMCs), obtained at new diagnosis, from a patient treated with antithyroid drugs. Receptor source: a woman in her twenties or thirties with Graves disease. Both conserved end residues are part of each CDR3. A D gene is named only where the DNA matches it firmly. The size entry is marked missing in some rows and otherwise reads once, few, many or a size class.

abundance	v_gene	d_gene	j_gene	CDR3nt	CDR3aa
few	TRBV20-1	TRBD1	TRBJ1-5	TGCAGTGCTAGAGATGGGACAGGATATAGCAATCAGCCCCAGCATTTT	CSARDGTGYSNQPQHF
.	TRBV12-3/TRBV12-4	TRBD2	TRBJ2-2	TGTGCCAGCAGTCTTGGACTAGCGGGCGGAGGGGAGCTGTTTTTT	CASSLGLAGGGELFF
many	TRBV18	TRBD2	TRBJ2-7	TGTGCCAGCTCATCAGGGGATAACGGGGGGGACTACGAGCAGTACTTC	CASSSGDNGGDYEQYF
.	TRBV28	TRBD1	TRBJ1-1	TGTGCCAGCATTTTGCCCGGGACAGGGAACACTGAAGCTTTCTTT	CASILPGTGNTEAFF
few	TRBV7-9	TRBD2	TRBJ2-3	TGTGCCAGCAGCCCAAAGGGACTAGCGGGGGCTAGCACAGATACGCAGTATTTT	CASSPKGLAGASTDTQYF
.	TRBV4-1	.	TRBJ2-7	TGCGCCAGCAGCCAATTGGGAGCGGCGGGCGAGCAGTACTTC	CASSQLGAAGEQYF
many	TRBV10-2	.	TRBJ2-7	TGCGCCAGCAGTGAGTATCCCCCCGCCTCGGGCGAGCAGTACTTC	CASSEYPPASGEQYF
many	TRBV2	.	TRBJ2-7	TGTGCCAGCAGTGGCGGGATCTCCTACGAGCAGTACTTC	CASSGGISYEQYF
many	TRBV4-1	.	TRBJ2-5	TGCGCCAGCAGCCAAGAACGAGGGAACCAAGAGACCCAGTACTTC	CASSQERGNQETQYF
many	TRBV6-1	.	TRBJ2-5	TGTGCCAGCAGCCTTACTGGACTGAACCGAGGGGAGACCCAGTACTTC	CASSLTGLNRGETQYF
many	TRBV10-3	.	TRBJ2-5	TGTGCCATCAGTGATTGGGGAGAGACCCAGTACTTC	CAISDWGETQYF
many	TRBV5-8	TRBD2	TRBJ2-1	TGTGCCAGCCGCGCCGCGGGAGCCTACAATGAGCAGTTCTTC	CASRAAGAYNEQFF
.	TRBV3-1	TRBD1	TRBJ1-5	TGTGCCAGCAGCCCGACAGGGGGATATAGCAATCAGCCCCAGCATTTT	CASSPTGGYSNQPQHF
.	TRBV11-2	TRBD2	TRBJ2-3	TGTGCCAGCAGTTACTCGAACAGCGGGGGCACAGATACGCAGTATTTT	CASSYSNSGGTDTQYF
.	TRBV11-3	TRBD1	TRBJ2-7	TGTGCCAGCAGCTTTGATGGGACAGGGAGATTCTACGAGCAGTACTTC	CASSFDGTGRFYEQYF
few	TRBV6-2/TRBV6-3	.	TRBJ2-1	TGTGCCAGCACCCAATGGCGTGGTTCCGTCGACAATGAGCAGTTCTTC	CASTQWRGSVDNEQFF
.	TRBV7-9	.	TRBJ2-7	TGTGCCAGCAGCTTAGCACTAGGGGGTCTCGCCTACGAGCAGTACTTC	CASSLALGGLAYEQYF
many	TRBV28	.	TRBJ1-5	TGTGCCAGCGCAAACGCCGGGACAAGTAATCAGCCCCAGCATTTT	CASANAGTSNQPQHF
many	TRBV6-9	.	TRBJ2-2	TGTGCCAGCAGTTACGTAACCGGGGAGCTGTTTTTT	CASSYVTGELFF
many	TRBV20-1	.	TRBJ2-5	TGCAGTGTTATGGGGGAGACCCAGTACTTC	CSVMGETQYF
many	TRBV20-1	.	TRBJ2-5	TGCAGTGCGGGGGGGCAGGGAGAGACCCAGTACTTC	CSAGGQGETQYF
.	TRBV5-5	TRBD2	TRBJ2-7	TGTGCCAGCAGCTTGGGACTAGCGGGAGAGGGGGACGAGCAGTACTTC	CASSLGLAGEGDEQYF
.	TRBV7-2	.	TRBJ2-4	TGTGCCAGCAGCCTAGGACAGTACGGAAACATTCAGTACTTC	CASSLGQYGNIQYF